This T cell receptor beta chain was recorded in a study of neoadjuvant anti-PD-1 for oral cavity cancer. For the study at large: Around day 43, patients without progression received a fourth nivolumab dose before surgery.

Germline V gives CDR1 SGHRS, CDR2 YFSETQ. The CDR3 is 14 residues long. Trimming shortened V by 3 bases and J by 6 bases, and 16 bases separated the two germline ends. Clones were read by immunoSEQ multiplex PCR, and TCRdb kept only the in-frame ones, dropping some. The data show over 10,000 clones, about 60% seen once. The sequence was collected from a person between 40 and 80 years old with oral cavity squamous cell carcinoma. The sample here was PBMCs, taken before nivolumab (anti-PD-1) treatment. The chain links TRBV5-1 to TRBJ2-7; D gene unclear. Here the CDR3 DNA reads TGCGCCAGCAGCTCCGAAAACCGACCGGGCGAGCAGTACTTC. It encodes CASSSENRPGEQYF.